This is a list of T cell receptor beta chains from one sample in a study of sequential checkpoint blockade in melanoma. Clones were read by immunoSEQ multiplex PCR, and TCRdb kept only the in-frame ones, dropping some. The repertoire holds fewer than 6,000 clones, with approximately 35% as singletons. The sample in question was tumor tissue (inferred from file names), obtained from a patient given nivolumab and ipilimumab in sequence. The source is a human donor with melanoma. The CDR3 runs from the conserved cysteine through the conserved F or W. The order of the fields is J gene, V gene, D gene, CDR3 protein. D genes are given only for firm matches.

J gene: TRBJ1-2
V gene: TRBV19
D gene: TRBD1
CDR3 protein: CASGDRELSGYTF

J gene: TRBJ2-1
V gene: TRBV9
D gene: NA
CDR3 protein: CASSLYGGYYNEQFF

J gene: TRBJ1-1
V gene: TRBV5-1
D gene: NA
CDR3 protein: CASSLAIRGSEAFF

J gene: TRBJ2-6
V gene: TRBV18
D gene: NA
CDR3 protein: CASSPQGTGANVLTF

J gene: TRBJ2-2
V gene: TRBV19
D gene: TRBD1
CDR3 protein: CASSRGDFRGLGGMNTGELFF

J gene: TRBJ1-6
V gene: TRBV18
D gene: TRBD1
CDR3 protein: CASSHETGGSLGNSPLHF

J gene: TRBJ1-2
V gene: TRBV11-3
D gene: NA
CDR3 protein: CASSSRAASNYGYTF

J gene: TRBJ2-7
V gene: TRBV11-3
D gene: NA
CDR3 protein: CASSRRSGAYEQYF

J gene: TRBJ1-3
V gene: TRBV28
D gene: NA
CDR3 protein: CASSLPPGSGNTIYF

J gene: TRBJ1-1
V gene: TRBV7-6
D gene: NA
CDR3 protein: CASSLSGPNTEAFF

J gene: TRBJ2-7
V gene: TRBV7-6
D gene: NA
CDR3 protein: CASSPIVGAADSYEQYF

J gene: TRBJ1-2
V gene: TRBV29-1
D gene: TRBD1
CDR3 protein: CSVDRDSDYGYTF

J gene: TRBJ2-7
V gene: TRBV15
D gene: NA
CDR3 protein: CATSTAGRTYEQYF

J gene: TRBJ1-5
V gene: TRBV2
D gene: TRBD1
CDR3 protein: CASRGTDSNQPQHF

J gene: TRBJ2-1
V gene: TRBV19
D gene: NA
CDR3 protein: CASSGGGTNEQFF

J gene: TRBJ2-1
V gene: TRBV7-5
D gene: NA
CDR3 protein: CASSNSGTYYNEQFF

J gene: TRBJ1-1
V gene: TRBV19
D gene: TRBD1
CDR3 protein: CASSDSPAQGATEAFF

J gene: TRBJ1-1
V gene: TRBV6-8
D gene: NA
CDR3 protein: CASSYSSGGGMMNTEAFF

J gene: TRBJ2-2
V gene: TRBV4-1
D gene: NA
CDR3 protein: CASSQDWDSGPGELFF

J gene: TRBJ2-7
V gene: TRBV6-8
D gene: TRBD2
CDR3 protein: CASRKASGGTYEQYF

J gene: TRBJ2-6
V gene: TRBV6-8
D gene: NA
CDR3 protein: CASSDSTGFGGANVLTF

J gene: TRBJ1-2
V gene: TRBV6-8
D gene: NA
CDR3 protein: CAISGPGRGGYGYTF

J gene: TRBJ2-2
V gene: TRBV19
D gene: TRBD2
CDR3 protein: CASSPSRLAGNTGELFF

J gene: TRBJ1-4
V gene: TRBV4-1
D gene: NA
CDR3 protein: CASSQASGTYYEKLFF

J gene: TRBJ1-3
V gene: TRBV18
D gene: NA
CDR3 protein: CASSPAFGSGNTIYF

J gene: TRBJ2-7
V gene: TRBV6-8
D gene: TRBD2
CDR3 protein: CASSMKPGLSTGEQYF

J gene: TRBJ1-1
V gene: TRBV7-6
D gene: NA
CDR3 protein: CASSPNWSPNTEAFF

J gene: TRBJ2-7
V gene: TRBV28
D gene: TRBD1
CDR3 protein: CASIQTGGIYEQYF

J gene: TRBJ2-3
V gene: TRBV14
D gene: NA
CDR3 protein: CASSQGRYVDTQYF

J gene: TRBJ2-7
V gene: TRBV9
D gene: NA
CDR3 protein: CASSDESGTYEQYF

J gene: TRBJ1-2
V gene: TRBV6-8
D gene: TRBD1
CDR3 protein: CASSPSRGQGGYTF

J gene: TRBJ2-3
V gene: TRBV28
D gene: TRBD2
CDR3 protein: CASSWEGTDTQYF

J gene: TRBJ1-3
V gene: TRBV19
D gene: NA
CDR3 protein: CASKTDGGNTIYF

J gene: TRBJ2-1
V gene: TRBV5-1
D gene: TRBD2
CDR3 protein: CASSYLLADQYNEQFF

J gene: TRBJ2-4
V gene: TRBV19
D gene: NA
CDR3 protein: CASSIDSLAKNIQYF

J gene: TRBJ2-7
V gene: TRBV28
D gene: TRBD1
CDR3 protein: CASRKSGQSSYEQYF

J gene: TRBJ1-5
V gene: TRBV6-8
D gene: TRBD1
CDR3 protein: CASSSPRGQPQHF

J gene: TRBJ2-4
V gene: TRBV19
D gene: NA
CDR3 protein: CASSIVAGKNIQYF

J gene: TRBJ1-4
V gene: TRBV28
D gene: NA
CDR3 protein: CASSLDGKKLFF

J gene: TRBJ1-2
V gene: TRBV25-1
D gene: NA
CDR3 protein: CASSAGGFTNYGYTF

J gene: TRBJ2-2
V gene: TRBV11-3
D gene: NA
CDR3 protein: CASSLGKAVTGELFF

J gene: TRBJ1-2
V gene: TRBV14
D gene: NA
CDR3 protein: CASSQGQTYGYTF

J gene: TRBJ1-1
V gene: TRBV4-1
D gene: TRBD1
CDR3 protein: CASSQEYRGMRTEAFF

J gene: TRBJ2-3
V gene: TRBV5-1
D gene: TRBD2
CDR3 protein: CASSPPTSVTDTQYF

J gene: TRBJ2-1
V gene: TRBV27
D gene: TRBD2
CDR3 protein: CASKGGRTYNEQFF

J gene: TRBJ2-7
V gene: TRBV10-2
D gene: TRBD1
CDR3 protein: CASSGGQVITSYEQYF

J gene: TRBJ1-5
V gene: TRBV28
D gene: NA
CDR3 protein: CASSSAGLSNQPQHF

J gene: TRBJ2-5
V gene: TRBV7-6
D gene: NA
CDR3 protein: CASTTSTVTHLGGLGTQYF

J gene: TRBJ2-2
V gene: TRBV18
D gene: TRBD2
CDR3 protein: CASSPLAGAFVVTGELFF

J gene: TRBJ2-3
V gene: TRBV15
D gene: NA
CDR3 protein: CATSRDDPTDTQYF

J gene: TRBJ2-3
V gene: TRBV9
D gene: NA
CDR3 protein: CASSPRAEFTDTQYF

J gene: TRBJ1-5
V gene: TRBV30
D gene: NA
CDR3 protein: CAWSVRGGALIGDQPQHF

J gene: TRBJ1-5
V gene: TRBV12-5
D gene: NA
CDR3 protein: CASNQDSGGDQPQHF

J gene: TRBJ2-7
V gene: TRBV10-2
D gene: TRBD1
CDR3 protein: CASSERTGGGGEQYF

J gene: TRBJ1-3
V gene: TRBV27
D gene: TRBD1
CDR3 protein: CASSSTGGSGNTIYF